Below, 21 T cell receptor beta chains from the same sample are listed, as sequenced in a study of human T cells and chemical hapten exposure. Time point here: pre-sensitization, week 0. Described treatment: therapeutic diphenylcyclopropenone sensitization with weekly scalp DPC. One entry per CDR3 protein, called by TCRdb with MiXCR from the RACE reads. The data show around 260,000 distinct CDR3 sequences, with about 8.1% seen just once and approximately 2.3% held by the top ten. The sequencing used whole blood, collected in connection with sensitization to the hapten diphenylcyclopropenone (DPC). The receptors were gathered from a woman aged 40-49 years with alopecia areata. Some clones in this sample may be carry-over from other donors' samples.

V gene TRBV18 combines with J gene TRBJ2-3; 7 bases line up with TRBD1. This CDR3 region has 14 residues. The V segment lost 5 bases and the J segment 1 base; nucleotides outside the gene matches: 3. Germline values: CDR1 KGHSH, CDR2 LQKENI. The CDR3 nucleotides read TGTGCCAGCTCAGGACAGGCGCGCACAGATACGCAGTATTTT. This encodes CASSGQARTDTQYF.

Written as DNA, the CDR3 is TGTGCCAGCAGCTTATTGATGGGCACAGATACGCAGTATTTT. This encodes CASSLLMGTDTQYF. This chain uses TRBV7-9 with TRBJ2-3; D ambiguous. The CDR3 totals 14 residues. Trimming stripped 2 bases from V and 1 base from J, with 7 bases between. Germline V CDR1 and CDR2: SEHNR, FQNEAQ (reference sequence).

This clonotype came up many times. This chain uses TRBV5-5 with TRBJ2-5; D gene unclear. The CDR3 totals 11 residues. The V and J ends lost 2 bases and 4 bases respectively, with 3 bases between them. Germline values: CDR1 SGHKS, CDR2 YYEKEE (reference sequence). The DNA of the CDR3 is TGTGCCAGCAGCTTAATAGAGACCCAGTACTTC. Protein sequence: CASSLIETQYF.

The chain has TRBV9 and TRBJ2-7, with 10 bases that match TRBD1. Trimming removed 3 bases from V and 11 bases from J; junction bases left unmatched: 5. Germline CDR1 and CDR2: SGDLS and YYNGEE. The CDR3 loop spans 12 amino acids. Written as DNA, the CDR3 is TGTGCCAGCAGCGCGGGACAGGGGATGAAGTACTTC. This gives the protein CASSAGQGMKYF.

This clonotype was observed a handful of times. This chain connects TRBV24-1 to TRBJ2-1; the D gene is possibly TRBD2 (5 bases). CDR3 length equals 12 residues. CDR1 KGHDR and CDR2 SFDVKD come from the germline V gene. The V end was cut by 5 bases, the J end by 7 bases, with 8 bases between. The CDR3 loop is CATSGGDNEQFF. DNA for the CDR3: TGTGCCACCAGTGGGGGAGATAATGAGCAGTTCTTC.

The rearrangement links TRBV18 to TRBJ1-5; TRBD1 might be the D (6 bases). Trimming stripped 0 bases from V and 6 bases from J, with 12 bases between. The CDR3 consists of 15 residues. Germline V gene sequence: CDR1 KGHSH, CDR2 LQKENI. The CDR3 DNA is TGTGCCAGCTCACCACCTAGCAGGGGAGGTCAGCCCCAGCATTTT. Its translation: CASSPPSRGGQPQHF.

The chain is built from TRBV3-1 and TRBJ1-1, with D perhaps TRBD1 (6 bases). CDR1 and CDR2 (germline): LGHDT, YNNKEL (reference sequence). V dropped 2 bases and J dropped 0 bases, with 10 bases sitting between them. CDR3 size: 15 residues. Here the CDR3 DNA reads TGTGCCAGCAGCCAACGGACAGCTCTGAACACTGAAGCTTTCTTT. It translates to CASSQRTALNTEAFF.

This sequence joins TRBV12-3 or TRBV12-4 and TRBJ2-4; possible D gene TRBD1, 6 bases. V was trimmed by 3 bases and J by 5 bases, leaving 11 bases between them. The CDR3 totals 14 residues. CDR3 protein: CASSLSGAENIQYF. CDR3 DNA: TGTGCCAGCAGTTTGTCAGGGGCCGAAAACATTCAGTACTTC.

The J gene is TRBJ2-3, the V gene TRBV20-1, with 12 nucleotides matching TRBD2. This CDR3 has 17 amino acids. V shed 0 bases and J 4 bases; nucleotides not matched to a gene: 8. Germline CDR1 and CDR2: DFQATT and SNEGSKA (reference sequence). CDR3 nucleotide sequence: TGCAGTGCTAGAGACCCTCAGACTAGCGGGAGACCAGATACGCAGTATTTT. It codes for CSARDPQTSGRPDTQYF.

The table lists this clonotype with a few counts. The chain links TRBV6-2 or TRBV6-3 to TRBJ1-1, with 12 bases lining up with TRBD1. Per germline, CDR1 MNHEY and CDR2 SVGEGT. This CDR3 is 16 amino acids long. The V gene end was trimmed by 5 bases and the J gene end by 4 bases; junction bases not matched to a gene: 8. The CDR3 sequence is CASSDRDRGPGTEAFF. CDR3 bases: TGTGCCAGCAGTGACCGGGACAGGGGGCCGGGCACTGAAGCTTTCTTT.

This clonotype was detected only a few times. The chain joins TRBV6-2 or TRBV6-3 to TRBJ2-1; TRBD2 agrees at 7 bases. CDR3 size: 15 residues. The germline V gene encodes CDR1 MNHEY and CDR2 SVGEGT. The J segment lost 9 bases and the V segment lost 4 bases, leaving 12 bases of the junction unmatched. The CDR3 bases are TGTGCCAGCAGTTTTAATTCGGGGAGGGCCGGTGAGCAGTTCTTC. This gives the protein CASSFNSGRAGEQFF.

The rearrangement joins TRBV20-1 to TRBJ2-7; D remains ambiguous. The germline gives CDR1 DFQATT, CDR2 SNEGSKA (reference sequence). The CDR3 totals 12 residues. V was clipped by 3 bases and J by 4 bases, with 10 bases between them. In DNA, the CDR3 is TGCAGTGCTAGCGATCGGTTATACGAGCAGTACTTC. It yields the protein CSASDRLYEQYF.

This clonotype has only a few counts. This chain links TRBV29-1 with TRBJ1-2; 8 bases fit TRBD1. CDR3 length: 12 residues. Trimming took 6 bases from V and 8 from J; bases not matched to a gene: 8. Germline V gene lookup returns CDR1 SQVTM and CDR2 ANQGSEA. Here the CDR3 DNA reads TGCAGCGTCGTGGGACAGGTATCGGGCTACACCTTC. Protein sequence: CSVVGQVSGYTF. Filled out from reference TRBV29-1 and TRBJ1-2, the complete variable domain reads SAVISQKPSRDICQRGTSLTIQCQVDSQVTMMFWYRQQPGQSLTLIATANQGSEATYESGFVIDKFPISRPNLTFSTLTVSNMSPEDSSIYLCSVVGQVSGYTFGSGTRLTVV.

The rearrangement joins TRBV4-3 to TRBJ2-5, with unresolved D. Germline V gives CDR1 LGHNA, CDR2 YSLEER. This CDR3 has 14 residues. The V and J ends lost 0 bases and 5 bases respectively, with 10 bases between them. This CDR3 reads CASSQDPASETQYF. The DNA of the CDR3 is TGCGCCAGCAGCCAAGATCCTGCGTCGGAGACCCAGTACTTC.

This clonotype was seen a handful of times. V gene TRBV12-3 or TRBV12-4 combines with J gene TRBJ1-1; 7 nucleotides match TRBD1. J was trimmed by 10 bases and V by 8 bases; bases with no gene match: 10. This CDR3 has 12 residues. The CDR3 protein is CASEPGRGRAFF. The CDR3 region has the DNA TGTGCCAGCGAACCGGGAAGGGGGCGAGCTTTCTTT.

V is TRBV6-5 and J is TRBJ1-2, with D perhaps TRBD1 (5 bases). V lost 5 bases and J 2 bases, leaving 21 bases between the germline ends. This CDR3 is 17 amino acids long. The germline V gene has CDR1 MNHEY and CDR2 SVGAGI. Here the CDR3 reads CASSQKTRAWGNYGYTF. CDR3 nucleotides: TGTGCCAGCAGTCAAAAAACCCGTGCATGGGGCAACTATGGCTACACCTTC.

The gene calls are TRBV7-3 and TRBJ2-3, with D perhaps matching TRBD1 (6 bases). The CDR3 length is 16 residues. Trimming stripped 5 bases from V and 3 bases from J, with 18 bases between. The germline V gene encodes CDR1 SGHTA and CDR2 FQGTGA. CDR3 coding DNA: TGTGCCAGCAGCCCGACGACAGGTTTAGGAACAGATACGCAGTATTTT. Its translation is CASSPTTGLGTDTQYF.

V is TRBV29-1 and J is TRBJ2-7; 8 nucleotides line up with TRBD2. CDR1 is SQVTM, CDR2 ANQGSEA, per germline. The CDR3 length is 13 residues. V shed 3 bases and J 7 bases; nucleotides not matched to a gene: 8. CDR3 sequence (DNA): TGCAGCGTTGATGACCTGGCTAGCGGGGAGCAGTACTTC. This encodes CSVDDLASGEQYF.

This clonotype was observed a few times. V and J are TRBV4-1 and TRBJ2-7; 11 bases align to TRBD1. The germline V gene has CDR1 MGHRA and CDR2 YSYEKL. CDR3 length: 17 residues. J lost 4 bases, V lost 0 bases, and 8 bases had no gene match. Written as DNA, the CDR3 is TGCGCCAGCAGCCAAGAGTCCAGGACAGGGGGCGAATACGAGCAGTACTTC. Amino acids: CASSQESRTGGEYEQYF.

The J gene is TRBJ2-1, the V gene TRBV29-1, with a tentative D call TRBD1 (5 bases). The germline V gene has CDR1 SQVTM and CDR2 ANQGSEA. The length of the CDR3 is 14 residues. V lost 2 bases and J lost 0, with 8 bases in between. Here the CDR3 reads CSVEIDSSYNEQFF. Written as DNA, the CDR3 is TGCAGCGTTGAAATAGACAGCTCCTACAATGAGCAGTTCTTC.

This clonotype has only a few counts. The CDR3: CASSSASGAEQFF. In nucleotides, the CDR3 is TGTGCCAGCAGCTCCGCTAGCGGGGCGGAGCAGTTCTTC. The chain joins TRBV11-1 to TRBJ2-1; the match to TRBD2 covers 9 bases. The CDR3 has 13 amino acids. The junction had 5 bases not matched to a gene; V was cut back by 4 bases and J by 10 bases. Germline CDR1 reads SGHAT; CDR2 reads FQDESV (reference sequence).